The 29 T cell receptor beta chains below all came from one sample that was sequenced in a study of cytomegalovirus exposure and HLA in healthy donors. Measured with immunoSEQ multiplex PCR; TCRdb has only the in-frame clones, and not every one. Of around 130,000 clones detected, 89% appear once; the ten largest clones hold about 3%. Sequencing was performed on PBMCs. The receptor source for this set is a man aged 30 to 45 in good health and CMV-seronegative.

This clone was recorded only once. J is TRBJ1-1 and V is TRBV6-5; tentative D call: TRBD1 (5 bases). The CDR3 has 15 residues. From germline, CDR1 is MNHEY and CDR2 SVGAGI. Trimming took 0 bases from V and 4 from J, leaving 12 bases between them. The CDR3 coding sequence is TGTGCCAGCAGTTACTCTTGGGGCGGGACCACTGAAGCTTTCTTT. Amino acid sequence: CASSYSWGGTTEAFF.

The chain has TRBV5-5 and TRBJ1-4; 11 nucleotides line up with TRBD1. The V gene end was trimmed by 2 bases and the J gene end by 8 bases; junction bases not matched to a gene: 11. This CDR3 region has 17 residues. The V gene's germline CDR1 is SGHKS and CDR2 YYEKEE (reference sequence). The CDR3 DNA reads TGTGCCAGCAGCTTACGGGACAGGGGGACTTTTCGGGAAAAACTGTTTTTT. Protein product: CASSLRDRGTFREKLFF.

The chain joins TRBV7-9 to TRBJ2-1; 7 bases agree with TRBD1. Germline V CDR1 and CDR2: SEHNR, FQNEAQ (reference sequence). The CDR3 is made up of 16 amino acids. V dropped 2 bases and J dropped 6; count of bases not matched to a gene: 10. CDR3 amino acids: CASSLIWGQLINEQFF. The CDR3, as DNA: TGTGCCAGCAGCTTAATCTGGGGACAGTTGATCAATGAGCAGTTCTTC.

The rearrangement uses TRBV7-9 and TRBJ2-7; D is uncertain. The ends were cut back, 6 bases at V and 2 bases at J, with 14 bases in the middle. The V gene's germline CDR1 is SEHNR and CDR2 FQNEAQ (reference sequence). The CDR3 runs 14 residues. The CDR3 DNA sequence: TGTGCCAGCAGTGCCGGCAGTGGGCCCTACGAGCAGTACTTC. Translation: CASSAGSGPYEQYF. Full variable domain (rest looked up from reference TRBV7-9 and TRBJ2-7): DTGVSQNPRHKITKRGQNVTFRCDPISEHNRLYWYRQTLGQGPEFLTYFQNEAQLEKSRLLSDRFSAERPKGSFSTLEIQRTEQGDSAMYLCASSAGSGPYEQYFGPGTRLTVT.

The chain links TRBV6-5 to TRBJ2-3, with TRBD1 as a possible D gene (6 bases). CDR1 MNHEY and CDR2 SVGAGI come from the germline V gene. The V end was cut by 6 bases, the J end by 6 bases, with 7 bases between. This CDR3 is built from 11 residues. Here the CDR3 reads CASRGADTQYF. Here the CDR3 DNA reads TGTGCCAGCAGGGGGGCGGATACGCAGTATTTT.

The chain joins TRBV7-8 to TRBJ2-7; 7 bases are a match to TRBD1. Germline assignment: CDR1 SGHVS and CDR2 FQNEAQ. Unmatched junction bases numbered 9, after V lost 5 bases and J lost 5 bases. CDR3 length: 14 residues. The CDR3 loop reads CASSNRDSEDEQYF. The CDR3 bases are TGTGCCAGCAGCAACCGGGACAGTGAGGACGAGCAGTACTTC.

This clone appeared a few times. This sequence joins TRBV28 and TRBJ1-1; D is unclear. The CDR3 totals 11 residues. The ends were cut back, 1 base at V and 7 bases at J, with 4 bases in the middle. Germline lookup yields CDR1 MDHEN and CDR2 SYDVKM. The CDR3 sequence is CASSLYFEAFF. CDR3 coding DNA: TGTGCCAGCAGTTTATACTTTGAAGCTTTCTTT.

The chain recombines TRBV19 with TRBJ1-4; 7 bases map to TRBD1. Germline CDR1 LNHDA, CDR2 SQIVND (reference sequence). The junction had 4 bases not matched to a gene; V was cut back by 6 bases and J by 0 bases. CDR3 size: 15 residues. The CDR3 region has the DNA TGTGCCAGTAGAGGACAGGCCCCAACTAATGAAAAACTGTTTTTT. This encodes CASRGQAPTNEKLFF.

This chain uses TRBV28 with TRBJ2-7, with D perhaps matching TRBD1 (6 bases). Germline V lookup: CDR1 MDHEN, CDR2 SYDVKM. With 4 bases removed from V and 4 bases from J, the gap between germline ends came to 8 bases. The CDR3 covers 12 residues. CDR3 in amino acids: CASSSRGYEQYF. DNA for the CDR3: TGTGCCAGCAGTTCCAGGGGTTACGAGCAGTACTTC.

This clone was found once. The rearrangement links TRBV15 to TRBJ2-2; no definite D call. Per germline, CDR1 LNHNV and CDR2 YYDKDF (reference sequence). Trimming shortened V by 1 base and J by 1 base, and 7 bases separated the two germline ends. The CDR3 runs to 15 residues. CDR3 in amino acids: CATSRGGENTGELFF. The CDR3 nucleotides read TGTGCCACCAGCAGAGGCGGAGAGAACACCGGGGAGCTGTTTTTT. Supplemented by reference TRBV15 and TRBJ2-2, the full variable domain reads DAMVIQNPRYQVTQFGKPVTLSCSQTLNHNVMYWYQQKSSQAPKLLFHYYDKDFNNEADTPDNFQSRRPNTSFCFLDIRSPGLGDTAMYLCATSRGGENTGELFFGEGSRLTVL.

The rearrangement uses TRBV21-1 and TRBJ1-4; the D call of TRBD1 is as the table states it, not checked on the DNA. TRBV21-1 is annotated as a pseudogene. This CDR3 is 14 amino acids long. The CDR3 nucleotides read TGTGCCAGCAGCAAGGACAGCCAGATCGAAAAACTGTTTTTT. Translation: CASSKDSQIEKLFF.

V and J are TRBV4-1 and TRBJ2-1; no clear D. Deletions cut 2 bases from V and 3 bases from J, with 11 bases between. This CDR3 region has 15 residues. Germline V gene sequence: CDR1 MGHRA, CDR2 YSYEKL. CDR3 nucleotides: TGCGCCAGCAGCCAAAGTCATACGGGCTACAATGAGCAGTTCTTC. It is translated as CASSQSHTGYNEQFF.

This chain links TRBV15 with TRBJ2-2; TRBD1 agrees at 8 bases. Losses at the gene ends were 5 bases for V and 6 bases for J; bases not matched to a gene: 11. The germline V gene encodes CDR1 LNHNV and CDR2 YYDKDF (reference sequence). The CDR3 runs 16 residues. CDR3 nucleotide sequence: TGTGCCACCAGCCTCAAGAGGACAGGGTTAGCCGGGGAGCTGTTTTTT. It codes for CATSLKRTGLAGELFF.

DNA for the CDR3: TGTGCCAGCAGTAGGGACAGGGGCTTAGGTCAGCCCCAGCATTTT. Amino acids: CASSRDRGLGQPQHF. J is TRBJ1-5 and V is TRBV7-9, with 10 bases aligning to TRBD1. The CDR3 is 15 residues long. V dropped 6 bases and J dropped 6; count of bases not matched to a gene: 8. Germline-derived CDR1 and CDR2 are SEHNR and FQNEAQ (reference sequence).

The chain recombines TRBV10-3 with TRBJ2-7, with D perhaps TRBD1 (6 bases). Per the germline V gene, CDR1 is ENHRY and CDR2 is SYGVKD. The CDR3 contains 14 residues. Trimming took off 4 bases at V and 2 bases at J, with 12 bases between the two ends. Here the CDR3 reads CAISARDTAYEQYF. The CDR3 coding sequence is TGTGCCATCAGTGCCCGGGACACTGCCTACGAGCAGTACTTC.

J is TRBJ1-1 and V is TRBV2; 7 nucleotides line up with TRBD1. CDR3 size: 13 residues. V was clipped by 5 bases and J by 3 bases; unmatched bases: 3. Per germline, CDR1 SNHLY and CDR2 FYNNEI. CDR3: CASSRQGYTEAFF. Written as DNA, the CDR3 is TGTGCCAGCAGTCGACAGGGTTACACTGAAGCTTTCTTT.

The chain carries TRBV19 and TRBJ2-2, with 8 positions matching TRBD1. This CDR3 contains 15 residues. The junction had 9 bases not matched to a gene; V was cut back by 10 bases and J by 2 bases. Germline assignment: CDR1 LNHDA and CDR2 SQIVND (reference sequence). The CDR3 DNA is TGTGCCACCTCGAACAGGGGGTTTAACACCGGGGAGCTGTTTTTT. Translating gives CATSNRGFNTGELFF.

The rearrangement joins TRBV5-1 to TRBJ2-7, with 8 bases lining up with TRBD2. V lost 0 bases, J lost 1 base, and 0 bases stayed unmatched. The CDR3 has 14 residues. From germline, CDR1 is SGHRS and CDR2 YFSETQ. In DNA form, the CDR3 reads TGCGCCAGCAGCTTGGAGCGGGGGTCCTACGAGCAGTACTTC. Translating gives CASSLERGSYEQYF.

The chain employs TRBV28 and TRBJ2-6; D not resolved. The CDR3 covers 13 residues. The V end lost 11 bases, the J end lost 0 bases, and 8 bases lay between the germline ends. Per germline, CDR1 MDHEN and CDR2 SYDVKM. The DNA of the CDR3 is TGTGCCGCGGTTCACTCTGGGGCCAACGTCCTGACTTTC. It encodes CAAVHSGANVLTF. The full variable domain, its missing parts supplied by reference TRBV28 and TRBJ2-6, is DVKVTQSSRYLVKRTGEKVFLECVQDMDHENMFWYRQDPGLGLRLIYFSYDVKMKEKGDIPEGYSVSREKKERFSLILESASTNQTSMYLCAAVHSGANVLTFGAGSRLTVL.

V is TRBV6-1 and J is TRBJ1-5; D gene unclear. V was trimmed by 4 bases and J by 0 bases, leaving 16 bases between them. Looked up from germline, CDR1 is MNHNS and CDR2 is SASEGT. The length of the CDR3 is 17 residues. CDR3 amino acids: CASSGLRFQDSNQPQHF. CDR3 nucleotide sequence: TGTGCCAGCAGTGGGCTCCGATTCCAAGATAGCAATCAGCCCCAGCATTTT.

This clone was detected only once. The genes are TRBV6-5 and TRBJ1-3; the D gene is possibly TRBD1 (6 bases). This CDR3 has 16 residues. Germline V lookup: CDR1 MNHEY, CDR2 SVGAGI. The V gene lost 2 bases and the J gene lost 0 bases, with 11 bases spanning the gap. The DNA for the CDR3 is TGTGCCAGCAGTTACGGCAGGGGATTCTCTGGAAACACCATATATTTT. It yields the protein CASSYGRGFSGNTIYF.

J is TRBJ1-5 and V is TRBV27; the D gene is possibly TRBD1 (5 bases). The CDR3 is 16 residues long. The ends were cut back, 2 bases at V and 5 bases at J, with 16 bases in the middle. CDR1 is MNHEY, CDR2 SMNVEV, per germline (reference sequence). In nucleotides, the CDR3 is TGTGCCAGCAGTTTAGCCTGGCCGGGCAGGGATCAGCCCCAGCATTTT. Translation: CASSLAWPGRDQPQHF.

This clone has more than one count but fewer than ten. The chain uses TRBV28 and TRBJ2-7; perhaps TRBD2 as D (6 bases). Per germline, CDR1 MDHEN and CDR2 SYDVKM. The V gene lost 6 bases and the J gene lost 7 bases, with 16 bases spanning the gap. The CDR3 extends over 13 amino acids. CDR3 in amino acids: CASSPGELGEQYF. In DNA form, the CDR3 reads TGTGCCAGCAGCCCGGGGGAGCTTGGTGAGCAGTACTTC.

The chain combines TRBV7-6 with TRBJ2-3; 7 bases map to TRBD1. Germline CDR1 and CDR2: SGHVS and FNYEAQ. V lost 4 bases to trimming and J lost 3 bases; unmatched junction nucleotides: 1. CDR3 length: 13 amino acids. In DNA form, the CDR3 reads TGTGCCAGCAGCTACAGGGGAACAGATACGCAGTATTTT. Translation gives CASSYRGTDTQYF.

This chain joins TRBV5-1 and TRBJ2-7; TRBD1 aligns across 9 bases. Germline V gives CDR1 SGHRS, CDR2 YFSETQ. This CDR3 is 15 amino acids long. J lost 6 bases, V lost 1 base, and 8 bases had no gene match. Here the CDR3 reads CASSLRDREDSEQYF. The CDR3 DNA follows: TGCGCCAGCAGCTTGAGGGACAGGGAGGACTCCGAGCAGTACTTC.

CDR3 protein: CALEGLGSSYNEQFF. CDR3 nucleotide sequence: TGTGCCCTCGAGGGATTAGGGAGCTCCTACAATGAGCAGTTCTTC. V usage is TRBV11-1 and J usage is TRBJ2-1; tentative D call: TRBD2 (5 bases). There are 15 residues in the CDR3. Trimming took off 11 bases at V and 0 bases at J, with 17 bases between the two ends. Germline lookup yields CDR1 SGHAT and CDR2 FQDESV (reference sequence).

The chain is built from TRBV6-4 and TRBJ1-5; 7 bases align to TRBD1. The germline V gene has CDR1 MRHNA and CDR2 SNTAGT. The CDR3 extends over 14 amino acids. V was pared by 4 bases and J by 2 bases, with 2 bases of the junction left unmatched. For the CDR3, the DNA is TGTGCCAGCAGTGGCAGGGGGTGCAATCAGCCCCAGCATTTT. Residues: CASSGRGCNQPQHF.

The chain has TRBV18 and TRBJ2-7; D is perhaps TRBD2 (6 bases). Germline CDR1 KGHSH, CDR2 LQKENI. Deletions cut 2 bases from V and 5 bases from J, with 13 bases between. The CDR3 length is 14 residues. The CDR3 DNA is TGTGCCAGCTCACCAAGGGCAGGGAGGAACGAGCAGTACTTC. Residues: CASSPRAGRNEQYF.

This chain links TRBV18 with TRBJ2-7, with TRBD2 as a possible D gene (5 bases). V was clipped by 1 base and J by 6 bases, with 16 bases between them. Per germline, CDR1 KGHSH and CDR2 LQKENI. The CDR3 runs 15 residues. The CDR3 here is CASSPREQVSSEQYF. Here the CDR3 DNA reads TGTGCCAGCTCACCACGGGAGCAGGTATCCAGCGAGCAGTACTTC.